The 21 T cell receptor beta chains listed next were all sequenced from one sample in a study of glioma-infiltrating T cells. Amplification of TCR alpha and beta CDR3 regions from RNA used iRepertoire nested multiplex PCR. TCRdb passed the multiplex PCR reads through MiXCR, listing each CDR3 protein once. Among 95,000 to 110,000 distinct CDR3 sequences listed, around 28% were seen once. The sample was glioma tissue, nonneoplastic brain tissue, or PBMCs (not recorded which). These receptors all come from a human donor with low-grade glioma or glioblastoma, undergoing nonglioma brain surgery, or in good health (not recorded which).

The chain combines TRBV6-2 or TRBV6-3 with TRBJ2-7; 7 nucleotides line up with TRBD1. The CDR3 covers 15 residues. Germline values: CDR1 MNHEY, CDR2 SVGEGT. V lost 6 bases to trimming and J lost 0 bases; unmatched junction nucleotides: 8. The DNA for the CDR3 is TGTGCCAGCAGGAACAGGGGCCTTAGCTCCTACGAGCAGTACTTC. Amino acids: CASRNRGLSSYEQYF.

By share, this clonotype counts as medium-sized. The genes are TRBV28 and TRBJ1-2; D is undetermined. Germline V lookup: CDR1 MDHEN, CDR2 SYDVKM. Trimming took off 6 bases at V and 6 bases at J, with 20 bases between the two ends. The length of the CDR3 is 15 residues. The CDR3 reads CASSNILRFTHGYTF. CDR3 nucleotide sequence: TGTGCCAGCAGCAATATACTTCGATTCACCCATGGCTACACCTTC.

This clonotype was seen many times. This rearrangement joins TRBV20-1 to TRBJ2-1; D possibly corresponds to TRBD1 (5 bases). Germline V gene data show CDR1 as DFQATT and CDR2 as SNEGSKA (reference sequence). This CDR3 has 14 residues. Trimming removed 1 base at V and 4 bases at J, with 11 bases between. The CDR3 bases are TGCAGTGCTAGAGTTCCAGGGCTGTACAATGAGCAGTTCTTC. It yields the protein CSARVPGLYNEQFF.

This clonotype was recorded at least ten times. This chain uses TRBV6-2 or TRBV6-3 with TRBJ2-3, with 13 bases matching TRBD2. The CDR3 runs 20 residues. The trim removed 4 bases at V and 0 bases at J, leaving 13 bases unmatched. CDR1 is MNHEY and CDR2 is SVGEGT in the germline V gene. The CDR3 sequence: CASSFPSTSGGAWSTDTQYF. The CDR3 nucleotides are TGTGCCAGCAGTTTTCCCTCCACTAGCGGGGGGGCCTGGAGCACAGATACGCAGTATTTT.

The rearrangement links TRBV7-9 to TRBJ2-3; 8 bases are shared with TRBD2. CDR1 and CDR2 (germline): SEHNR, FQNEAQ (reference sequence). This CDR3 region has 16 residues. V dropped 3 bases and J dropped 6; count of bases not matched to a gene: 11. Here the CDR3 reads CASSFLTGGAHDTQYF. The CDR3 DNA is TGTGCCAGCAGCTTCCTTACGGGGGGGGCCCATGATACGCAGTATTTT.

About this clonotype: One base away lies a much larger clone, so this may be a sequencing read error. The chain links TRBV6-1 to TRBJ2-1; 8 positions match TRBD2. Germline assignment: CDR1 MNHNS and CDR2 SASEGT. V lost 6 bases, J lost 6 bases, and 7 bases stayed unmatched. The CDR3 spans 14 residues. The CDR3 region has the DNA TGTGCCAGCAGCGCCGGGACTAGTGTCAATGAGCAGTTCTTC. Translated, it gives CASSAGTSVNEQFF.

A single count supports this clonotype. Given a much more abundant clone one base away, this may be a read error. This chain links TRBV27 with TRBJ1-2; D possibly corresponds to TRBD1 (6 bases). V was clipped by 6 bases and J by 4 bases, with 15 bases between them. The CDR3 totals 14 residues. Per the germline V gene, CDR1 is MNHEY and CDR2 is SMNVEV (reference sequence). CDR3 DNA sequence: TGTGCCAGCAGCCTAGGAAGGGGGGGCTATGGCTACACCTTC. It encodes CASSLGRGGYGYTF.

Many counts were recorded for this clonotype. The chain joins TRBV6-1 to TRBJ1-1; D perhaps matches TRBD1 (6 bases). The CDR3 length is 15 residues. V shed 3 bases and J shed 10 bases, with 21 bases lying between them. CDR1 is MNHNS, CDR2 SASEGT, per germline. CDR3 nucleotide sequence: TGTGCCAGCAGTGAGGGCGGGGGCGCGGTTTATGGAGCTTTCTTT. Protein: CASSEGGGAVYGAFF.

This clonotype was counted ten times or more. This rearrangement joins TRBV6-6 to TRBJ2-7, with unresolved D. V lost 2 bases and J 6 bases, leaving 20 bases between the germline ends. The CDR3 has 16 residues. Germline loops: CDR1 MNHNY, CDR2 SVGAGI (reference sequence). The CDR3 DNA reads as TGTGCCAGCAGTTACCGAAGGACCCCTCCCCTGGGCGAGCAGTACTTC. Residues: CASSYRRTPPLGEQYF.

At least ten counts were recorded for this clonotype. This chain links TRBV28 with TRBJ1-6; maybe TRBD1 (6 bases). The V and J ends lost 6 bases and 6 bases respectively, with 15 bases between them. Germline CDR1 and CDR2: MDHEN and SYDVKM. CDR3 length: 15 amino acids. CDR3 nucleotides: TGTGCCAGCAGCCTCTTACAGGGCTCTAATTCACCCCTCCACTTT. Its protein is CASSLLQGSNSPLHF.

J is TRBJ2-5 and V is TRBV2, with 9 positions matching TRBD1. V was clipped by 4 bases and J by 8 bases; unmatched bases: 5. Germline V gives CDR1 SNHLY, CDR2 FYNNEI. There are 13 residues in the CDR3. The CDR3 loop reads CASSATGGDTQYF. CDR3 coding DNA: TGTGCCAGCAGTGCGACAGGGGGGGATACCCAGTACTTC. Based on the CDR3 plus reference TRBV2 and TRBJ2-5, the full variable domain is EPEVTQTPSHQVTQMGQEVILRCVPISNHLYFYWYRQILGQKVEFLVSFYNNEISEKSEIFDDQFSVERPDGSNFTLKIRSTKLEDSAMYFCASSATGGDTQYFGPGTRLLVL.

This clonotype was seen repeatedly, ten times or more. The chain joins TRBV15 to TRBJ2-5, with 8 bases aligning to TRBD2. Trimming removed 3 bases from V and 3 bases from J; junction bases left unmatched: 3. This CDR3 has 14 amino acids. Looked up from germline, CDR1 is LNHNV and CDR2 is YYDKDF (reference sequence). This CDR3 is CATSSGGGEETQYF. CDR3 DNA sequence: TGTGCCACCAGCAGCGGGGGGGGGGAAGAGACCCAGTACTTC.

This clonotype was counted only a few times. The V call is TRBV4-3, the J call TRBJ2-7, with 13 bases lining up with TRBD2. V dropped 1 base and J dropped 3; count of bases not matched to a gene: 0. CDR1 is LGHNA, CDR2 YSLEER, per germline. The CDR3 is 15 amino acids. The CDR3 loop reads CASSQGTSGGYEQYF. The CDR3 DNA sequence: TGCGCCAGCAGCCAAGGGACTAGCGGGGGCTACGAGCAGTACTTC.

This clonotype was detected ten times or more. The chain couples TRBV6-1 to TRBJ2-1; possibly TRBD1 or TRBD2 for D (5 bases each). V lost 8 bases and J lost 5, with 10 bases in between. The CDR3 spans 12 residues. In germline, CDR1 is MNHNS, CDR2 SASEGT. In DNA form, the CDR3 reads TGTGCCAGCTGGGGGACCAACAATGAGCAGTTCTTC. This sequence encodes CASWGTNNEQFF.

In its sample, this clonotype was seen many times. V usage is TRBV6-6 and J usage is TRBJ1-6, with 7 bases matching TRBD1. The germline V gene encodes CDR1 MNHNY and CDR2 SVGAGI (reference sequence). The CDR3 consists of 16 residues. Unmatched junction bases numbered 5, after V lost 0 bases and J lost 6 bases. The CDR3 DNA follows: TGTGCCAGCAGTTACTCAGAGGGACAGATTAATTCACCCCTCCACTTT. Protein: CASSYSEGQINSPLHF.

This clonotype was found a few times. The V call is TRBV7-8, the J call TRBJ2-7; TRBD1 or TRBD2 may be the D gene (6 bases each). V gave up 7 bases and J gave up 5 bases, with 21 bases separating them. This CDR3 region has 15 residues. CDR1 and CDR2 (germline): SGHVS, FQNEAQ. The chain's CDR3 is CASTQSGGGLDEQYF. The CDR3, as DNA: TGTGCCAGCACCCAGAGCGGAGGGGGGCTGGACGAGCAGTACTTC.

This clonotype was seen many times. The chain is built from TRBV7-2 and TRBJ1-5, with D unclear. Germline loops: CDR1 SGHTA, CDR2 FQGNSA. The CDR3 contains 13 residues. The germline V and J ends were trimmed by 3 bases and 7 bases, with 10 bases remaining between them. The CDR3 sequence is CASSLEEIQPQHF. CDR3 in DNA: TGTGCCAGCAGCTTGGAGGAAATACAGCCCCAGCATTTT.

This clonotype came up a few times. The rearrangement joins TRBV5-1 to TRBJ1-2; no firm D call. V was shortened by 4 bases and J by 6 bases, with 16 bases between the two germline ends. From germline, CDR1 is SGHRS and CDR2 YFSETQ. The CDR3 length is 14 residues. The CDR3: CASSPVRTENGYTF. CDR3 nucleotides: TGCGCCAGCAGCCCAGTTAGGACCGAGAATGGCTACACCTTC.

This clonotype turned up a few times. J is TRBJ1-1 and V is TRBV2, with TRBD1 identical over 12 bases. The length of the CDR3 is 15 residues. Trimming cost V 2 bases and J 11 bases; bases outside gene matches: 9. CDR1 and CDR2 from the germline V gene are SNHLY and FYNNEI. The CDR3 region is CASSEQGQGAGGAFF. Written as DNA, the CDR3 is TGTGCCAGCAGTGAACAGGGACAGGGGGCAGGAGGGGCTTTCTTT.

As regards this clonotype: Lacking the conserved final phenylalanine or tryptophan, this CDR3 likely reflects a read error. The rearrangement joins TRBV4-1 to TRBJ1-2; weak D call: TRBD1 (6 bases). Germline V gene data show CDR1 as MGHRA and CDR2 as YSYEKL. This CDR3 has 15 amino acids. CDR3 region: CAGSNLKQGIRGYTS. CDR3 nucleotide sequence: TGCGCCGGCAGCAACCTGAAGCAGGGGATCCGGGGCTACACCTCC.

This clonotype was found many times. The chain recombines TRBV27 with TRBJ2-1, with TRBD1 matching 8 bases. The CDR3 spans 17 residues. Losses at the gene ends were 3 bases for V and 6 bases for J; bases not matched to a gene: 13. Germline CDR1 and CDR2: MNHEY and SMNVEV (reference sequence). The DNA for the CDR3 is TGTGCCAGCAGTTTCCCCCTGGACAGGGCAGGGATCAATGAGCAGTTCTTC. Translated: CASSFPLDRAGINEQFF.